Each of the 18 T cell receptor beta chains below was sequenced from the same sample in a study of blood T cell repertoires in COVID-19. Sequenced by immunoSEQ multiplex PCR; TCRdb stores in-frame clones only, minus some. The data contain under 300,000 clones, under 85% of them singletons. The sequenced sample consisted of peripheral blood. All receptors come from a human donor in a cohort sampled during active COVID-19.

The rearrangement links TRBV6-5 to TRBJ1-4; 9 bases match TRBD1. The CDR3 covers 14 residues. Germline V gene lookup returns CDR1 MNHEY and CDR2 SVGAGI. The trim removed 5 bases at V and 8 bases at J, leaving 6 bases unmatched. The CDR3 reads CASSPRGQGEKLFF. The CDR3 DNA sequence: TGTGCCAGCAGTCCCCGCGGACAGGGGGAAAAACTGTTTTTT.

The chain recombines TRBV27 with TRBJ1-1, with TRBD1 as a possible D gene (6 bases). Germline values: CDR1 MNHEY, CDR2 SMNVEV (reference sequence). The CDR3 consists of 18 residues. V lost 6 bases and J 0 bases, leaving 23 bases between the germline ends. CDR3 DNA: TGTGCCAGCAGCATGAAACAGGGACGGATTCCCATGAACACTGAAGCTTTCTTT. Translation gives CASSMKQGRIPMNTEAFF.

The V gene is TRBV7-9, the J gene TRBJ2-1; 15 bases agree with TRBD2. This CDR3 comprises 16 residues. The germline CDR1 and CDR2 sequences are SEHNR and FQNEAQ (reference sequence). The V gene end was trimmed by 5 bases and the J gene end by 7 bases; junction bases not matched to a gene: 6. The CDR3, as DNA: TGTGCCAGCAGCCGAAGGACTAGCGGGGGGGTAAATGAGCAGTTCTTC. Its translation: CASSRRTSGGVNEQFF.

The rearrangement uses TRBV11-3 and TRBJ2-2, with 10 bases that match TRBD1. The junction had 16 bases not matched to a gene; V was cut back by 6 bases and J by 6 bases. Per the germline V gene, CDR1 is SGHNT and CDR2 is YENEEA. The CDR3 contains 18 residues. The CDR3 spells CASSSLYTGTGDPGELFF. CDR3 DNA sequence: TGTGCCAGCAGTTCCTTATATACCGGGACAGGGGATCCCGGGGAGCTGTTTTTT.

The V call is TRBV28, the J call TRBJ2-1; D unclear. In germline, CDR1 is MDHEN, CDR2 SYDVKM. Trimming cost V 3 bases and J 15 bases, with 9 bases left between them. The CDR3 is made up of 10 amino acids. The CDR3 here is CASSFRLMFF. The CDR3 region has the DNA TGTGCCAGCAGTTTCAGGTTAATGTTCTTC.

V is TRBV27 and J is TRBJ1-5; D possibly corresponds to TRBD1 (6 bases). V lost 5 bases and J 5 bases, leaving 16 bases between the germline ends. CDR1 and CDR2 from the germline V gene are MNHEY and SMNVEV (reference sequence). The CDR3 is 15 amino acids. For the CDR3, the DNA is TGTGCCAGCAGTCTGAACAGGGCCCCAGATCAGCCCCAGCATTTT. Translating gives CASSLNRAPDQPQHF.

The CDR3 DNA reads as TGTGCCAGCAGTTTGGGACTAGGGGCAAATGAGCAGTTCTTC. As protein: CASSLGLGANEQFF. V and J are TRBV28 and TRBJ2-1; TRBD2 matches 8 bases. Germline V gene sequence: CDR1 MDHEN, CDR2 SYDVKM. Germline trimming cut 3 bases from V and 7 bases from J; bases unmatched to any gene: 5. CDR3 size: 14 residues.

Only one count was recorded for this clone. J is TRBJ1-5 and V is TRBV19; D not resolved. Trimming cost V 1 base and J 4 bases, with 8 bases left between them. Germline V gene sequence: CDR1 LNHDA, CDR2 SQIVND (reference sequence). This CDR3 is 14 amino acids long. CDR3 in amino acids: CASSIVQINQPQHF. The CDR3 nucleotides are TGTGCCAGTAGTATAGTCCAGATAAATCAGCCCCAGCATTTT.

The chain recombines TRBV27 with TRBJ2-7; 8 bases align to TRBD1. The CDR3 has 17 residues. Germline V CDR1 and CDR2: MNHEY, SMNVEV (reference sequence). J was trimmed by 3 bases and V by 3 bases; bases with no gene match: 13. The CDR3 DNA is TGTGCCAGCAGTTTGGCTGGAGGGGACAGGAGGATCTACGAGCAGTACTTC. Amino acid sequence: CASSLAGGDRRIYEQYF.

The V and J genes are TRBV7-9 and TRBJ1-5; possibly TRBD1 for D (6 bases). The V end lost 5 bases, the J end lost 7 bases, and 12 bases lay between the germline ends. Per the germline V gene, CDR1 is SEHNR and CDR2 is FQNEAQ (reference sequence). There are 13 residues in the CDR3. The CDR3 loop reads CASSPEGVQPQHF. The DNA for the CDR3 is TGTGCCAGCAGCCCCGAGGGGGTCCAGCCCCAGCATTTT.

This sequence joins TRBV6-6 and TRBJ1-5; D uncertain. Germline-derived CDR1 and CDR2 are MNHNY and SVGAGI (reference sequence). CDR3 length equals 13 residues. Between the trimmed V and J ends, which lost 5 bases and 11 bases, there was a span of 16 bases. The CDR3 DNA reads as TGTGCCAGCAGTCCCCCAGAAACCCTGGCCCAGCATTTT. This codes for CASSPPETLAQHF.

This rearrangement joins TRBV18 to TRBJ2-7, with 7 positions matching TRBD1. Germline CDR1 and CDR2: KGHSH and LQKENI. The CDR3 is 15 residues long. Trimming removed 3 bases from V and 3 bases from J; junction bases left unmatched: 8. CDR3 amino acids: CASSPGTATYYEQYF. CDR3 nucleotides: TGTGCCAGCTCACCTGGGACAGCGACCTACTACGAGCAGTACTTC.

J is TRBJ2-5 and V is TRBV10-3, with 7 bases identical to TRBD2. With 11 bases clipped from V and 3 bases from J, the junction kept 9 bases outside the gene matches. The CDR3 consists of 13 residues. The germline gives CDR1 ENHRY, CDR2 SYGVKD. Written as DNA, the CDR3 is TGTGCCTCCTATAGCGGGTCAGAAGAGACCCAGTACTTC. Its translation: CASYSGSEETQYF.

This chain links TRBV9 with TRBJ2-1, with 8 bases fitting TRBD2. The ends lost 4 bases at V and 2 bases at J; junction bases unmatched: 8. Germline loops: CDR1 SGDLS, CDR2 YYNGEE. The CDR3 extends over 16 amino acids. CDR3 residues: CASSWAGSGTYNEQFF. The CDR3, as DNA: TGTGCCAGCAGCTGGGCCGGTAGCGGGACCTACAATGAGCAGTTCTTC.

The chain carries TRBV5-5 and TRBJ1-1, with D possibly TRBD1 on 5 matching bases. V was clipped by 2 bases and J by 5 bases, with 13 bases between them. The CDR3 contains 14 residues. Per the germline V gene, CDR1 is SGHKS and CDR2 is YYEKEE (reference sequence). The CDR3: CASSLLQGLTEAFF. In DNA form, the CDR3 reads TGTGCCAGCAGCTTACTCCAGGGCCTGACTGAAGCTTTCTTT.

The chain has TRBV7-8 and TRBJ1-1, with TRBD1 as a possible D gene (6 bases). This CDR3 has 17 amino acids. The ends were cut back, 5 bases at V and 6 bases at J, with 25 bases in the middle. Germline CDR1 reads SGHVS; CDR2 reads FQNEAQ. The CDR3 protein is CASSPRGGAGALAEAFF. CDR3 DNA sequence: TGTGCCAGCAGCCCACGGGGGGGGGCAGGGGCTCTAGCTGAAGCTTTCTTT.

CDR3 residues: CAWDFRGSSYNEQFF. The CDR3 nucleotides are TGTGCCTGGGATTTCCGGGGGAGCTCCTACAATGAGCAGTTCTTC. V usage is TRBV30 and J usage is TRBJ2-1; perhaps TRBD2 as D (6 bases). Trimming removed 5 bases from V and 0 bases from J, with 14 bases in between. The germline V gene has CDR1 GTSNPN and CDR2 SVGIG (reference sequence). CDR3 size: 15 residues.

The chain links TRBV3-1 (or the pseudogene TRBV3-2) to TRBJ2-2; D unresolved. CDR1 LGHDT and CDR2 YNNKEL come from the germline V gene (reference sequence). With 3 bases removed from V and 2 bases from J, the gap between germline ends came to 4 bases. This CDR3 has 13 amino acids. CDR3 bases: TGTGCCAGCAGCCAGGCTAACACCGGGGAGCTGTTTTTT. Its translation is CASSQANTGELFF.